Below, 11 T cell receptor beta chains from the same sample are listed, as sequenced in a study of cytomegalovirus exposure and HLA in healthy donors. Primers for the PCR totalled 60 Vbeta and 13 Jbeta. Repertoires were generated with immunoSEQ multiplex PCR, while TCRdb's copy carries only in-frame clones and drops some. The sample shows about 120,000 clones, 65% to 85% of them seen only once. The sample comprised PBMCs. The receptors stem from a man aged 50 to 60 in good health and CMV-seronegative.

This chain uses TRBV12-5 with TRBJ2-3; TRBD1 might be the D (7 bases). CDR3 length: 16 residues. Trimming took off 7 bases at V and 2 bases at J, with 19 bases between the two ends. Germline-derived CDR1 and CDR2 are LGHNT and FRNRAP. In DNA, the CDR3 is TGTGCTAGTGCCCCTTCAGGAGGGGGCATCACAGATACGCAGTATTTT. Translated, it gives CASAPSGGGITDTQYF.

This sequence joins TRBV5-1 and TRBJ2-1; 11 bases line up with TRBD1. V lost 1 base to trimming and J lost 5 bases; unmatched junction nucleotides: 5. This CDR3 spans 16 amino acids. Germline V gene lookup returns CDR1 SGHRS and CDR2 YFSETQ. CDR3 in DNA: TGCGCCAGCAGCTTGACCGGGACAGGGGGGCACAATGAGCAGTTCTTC. Translated: CASSLTGTGGHNEQFF. Full variable domain (outside the CDR3, taken from reference TRBV5-1 and TRBJ2-1): KAGVTQTPRYLIKTRGQQVTLSCSPISGHRSVSWYQQTPGQGLQFLFEYFSETQRNKGNFPGRFSGRQFSNSRSEMNVSTLELGDSALYLCASSLTGTGGHNEQFFGPGTRLTVL.

The chain combines TRBV5-6 with TRBJ2-5, with 7 bases fitting TRBD1. J lost 5 bases, V lost 0 bases, and 13 bases had no gene match. Germline-derived CDR1 and CDR2 are SGHDT and YYEEEE. This CDR3 is built from 17 residues. CDR3 amino acids: CASSLELWDSRLETQYF. The CDR3 DNA is TGTGCCAGCAGCTTGGAGTTGTGGGACAGCCGTCTGGAGACCCAGTACTTC.

This clone showed up just once. The rearrangement joins TRBV29-1 to TRBJ1-4; D ambiguous. Per the germline V gene, CDR1 is SQVTM and CDR2 is ANQGSEA. With 4 bases removed from V and 8 bases from J, the gap between germline ends came to 11 bases. There are 12 residues in the CDR3. The CDR3 sequence: CSVVAIGEKLFF. CDR3 bases: TGCAGCGTTGTAGCGATTGGGGAAAAACTGTTTTTT.

The chain links TRBV27 to TRBJ1-6, with 9 bases identical to TRBD1. This CDR3 is 15 amino acids long. CDR1 is MNHEY, CDR2 SMNVEV, per germline (reference sequence). The trim removed 2 bases at V and 10 bases at J, leaving 6 bases unmatched. The CDR3 region has the DNA TGTGCCAGCAGTTTACCCGGGACAGGGCCATCACCCCTCCACTTT. Translation gives CASSLPGTGPSPLHF.

V gene TRBV18 combines with J gene TRBJ1-3, with D tentatively TRBD1 (6 bases). CDR1 KGHSH and CDR2 LQKENI come from the germline V gene. The CDR3 extends over 15 amino acids. V lost 3 bases, J lost 4 bases, and 13 bases lay in between. The CDR3 DNA reads TGTGCCAGCTCACCGTCCACAGGGCAAGGAAACACCATATATTTT. Protein: CASSPSTGQGNTIYF.

V is TRBV6-4 and J is TRBJ2-7, with a possible D match to TRBD1 (5 bases). V shed 4 bases and J shed 6 bases, with 10 bases lying between them. This CDR3 region has 12 residues. Per germline, CDR1 MRHNA and CDR2 SNTAGT. The CDR3 DNA is TGTGCCAGCAGTGTTGTAACAGGCGAGCAGTACTTC. Protein: CASSVVTGEQYF.

The chain uses TRBV28 and TRBJ2-5; TRBD2 matches at 7 bases. Germline values: CDR1 MDHEN, CDR2 SYDVKM. Trimming at V came to 6 bases and at J to 4 bases, leaving 14 bases not matched to a gene. CDR3 length: 16 residues. The CDR3 is CASSPRAVAGGETQYF. For the CDR3, the DNA is TGTGCCAGCAGCCCGAGAGCGGTAGCGGGCGGAGAGACCCAGTACTTC.

The chain is built from TRBV2 and TRBJ2-5; 8 nucleotides match TRBD1. Germline V gene sequence: CDR1 SNHLY, CDR2 FYNNEI. CDR3 length: 13 residues. Trimming at V came to 5 bases and at J to 3 bases, leaving 2 bases not matched to a gene. The CDR3 DNA sequence: TGTGCCAGCAGTCAGGACAGGGAAGAGACCCAGTACTTC. This gives the protein CASSQDREETQYF. The full variable domain, with the rest looked up from reference TRBV2 and TRBJ2-5, is EPEVTQTPSHQVTQMGQEVILRCVPISNHLYFYWYRQILGQKVEFLVSFYNNEISEKSEIFDDQFSVERPDGSNFTLKIRSTKLEDSAMYFCASSQDREETQYFGPGTRLLVL.

This clone was found once. This sequence joins TRBV6-5 and TRBJ2-1, with 7 nucleotides matching TRBD1. Per the germline V gene, CDR1 is MNHEY and CDR2 is SVGAGI. This CDR3 is built from 15 residues. J gave up 4 bases and V 7 bases, and 10 bases lay outside the gene matches. This chain's CDR3 is CASTRQGTGYNEQFF. CDR3 nucleotide sequence: TGTGCCAGCACTAGACAGGGAACGGGGTACAATGAGCAGTTCTTC.

The chain recombines TRBV28 with TRBJ2-1; possibly TRBD2 for D (5 bases). Trimming took 6 bases from V and 10 from J, leaving 16 bases between them. Germline-derived CDR1 and CDR2 are MDHEN and SYDVKM. The length of the CDR3 is 13 residues. CDR3 sequence (DNA): TGTGCCAGCAGCCTAGGACTGATCAGAGAGCAGTTCTTC. This translates into CASSLGLIREQFF. The whole variable domain, remainder taken from reference TRBV28 and TRBJ2-1, is DVKVTQSSRYLVKRTGEKVFLECVQDMDHENMFWYRQDPGLGLRLIYFSYDVKMKEKGDIPEGYSVSREKKERFSLILESASTNQTSMYLCASSLGLIREQFFGPGTRLTVL.